This T cell receptor beta chain was sequenced during a study of blood T cell repertoires in COVID-19. Study details: T cells, B-cell-depleted T cells, or PBMCs provided the cDNA or gDNA that served as material.

Here immunoSEQ multiplex PCR was the method, and the copy in TCRdb shows in-frame clones only, minus some. The profile covers 250,000 to 350,000 clones, with roughly 90% appearing a single time and 0.94% taken by the ten largest. The CDR3 length is 12 residues. The V gene lost 0 bases and the J gene lost 5 bases, with 7 bases spanning the gap. The germline CDR1 and CDR2 sequences are GTSNPN and SVGIG (reference sequence). The chain joins TRBV30 to TRBJ1-1; D unclear. This sequence was found in a woman between 40 and 50 years old who had recovered from COVID-19. The sequenced material came from peripheral blood. The CDR3 DNA is TGTGCCTGGAGTGTAGCCGGGACTGAAGCTTTCTTT. It yields the protein CAWSVAGTEAFF. The full variable domain, with the rest looked up from reference TRBV30 and TRBJ1-1, is SQTIHQWPATLVQPVGSPLSLECTVEGTSNPNLYWYRQAAGRGLQLLFYSVGIGQISSEVPQNLSASRPQDRQFILSSKKLLLSDSGFYLCAWSVAGTEAFFGQGTRLTVV.